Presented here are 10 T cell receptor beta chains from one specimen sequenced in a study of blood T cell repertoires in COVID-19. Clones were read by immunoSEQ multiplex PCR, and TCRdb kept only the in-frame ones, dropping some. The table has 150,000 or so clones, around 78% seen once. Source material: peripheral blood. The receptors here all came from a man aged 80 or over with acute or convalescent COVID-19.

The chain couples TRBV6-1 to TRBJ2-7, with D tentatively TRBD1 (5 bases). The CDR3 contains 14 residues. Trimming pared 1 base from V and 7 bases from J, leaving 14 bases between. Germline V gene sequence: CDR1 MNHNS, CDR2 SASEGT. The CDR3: CASSEGVVRGEQYV. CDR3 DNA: TGTGCCAGCAGTGAAGGAGTCGTTAGGGGTGAGCAGTACGTC.

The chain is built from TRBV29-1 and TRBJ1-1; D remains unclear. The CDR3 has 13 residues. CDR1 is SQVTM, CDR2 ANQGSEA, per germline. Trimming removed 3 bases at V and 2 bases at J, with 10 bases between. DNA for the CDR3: TGCAGCGTTGAGGGGAGAACCAACACTGAAGCTTTCTTT. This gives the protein CSVEGRTNTEAFF.

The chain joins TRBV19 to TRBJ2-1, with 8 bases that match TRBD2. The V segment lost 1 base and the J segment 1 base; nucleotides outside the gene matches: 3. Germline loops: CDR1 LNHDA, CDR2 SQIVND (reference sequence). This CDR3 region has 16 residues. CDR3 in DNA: TGTGCCAGTAGTATAGGAGCTAGCGGGTCCTACAATGAGCAGTTCTTC. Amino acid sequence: CASSIGASGSYNEQFF.

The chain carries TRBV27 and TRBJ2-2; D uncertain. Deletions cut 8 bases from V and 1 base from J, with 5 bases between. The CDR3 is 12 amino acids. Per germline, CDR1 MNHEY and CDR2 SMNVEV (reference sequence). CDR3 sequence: CASSKNTGELFF. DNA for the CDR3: TGTGCCAGCTCTAAGAACACCGGGGAGCTGTTTTTT.

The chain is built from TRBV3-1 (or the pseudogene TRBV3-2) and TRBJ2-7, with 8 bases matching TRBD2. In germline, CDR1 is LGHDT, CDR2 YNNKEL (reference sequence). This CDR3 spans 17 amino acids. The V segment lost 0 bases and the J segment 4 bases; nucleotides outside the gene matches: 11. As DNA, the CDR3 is TGTGCCAGCAGCCAAGAGCCTAGCGGGCTGGCTCTTTACGAGCAGTACTTC. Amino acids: CASSQEPSGLALYEQYF.

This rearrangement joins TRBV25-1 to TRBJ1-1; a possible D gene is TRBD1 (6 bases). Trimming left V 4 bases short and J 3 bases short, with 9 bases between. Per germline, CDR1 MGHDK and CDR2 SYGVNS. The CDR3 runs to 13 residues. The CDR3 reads CASSVAGDTEAFF. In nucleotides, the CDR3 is TGTGCCAGCAGTGTTGCAGGGGACACTGAAGCTTTCTTT.

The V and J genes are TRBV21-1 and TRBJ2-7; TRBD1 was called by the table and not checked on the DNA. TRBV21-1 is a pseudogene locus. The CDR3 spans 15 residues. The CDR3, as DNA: TGTGCCAGCAGCAAAGGGGACGGGGCAGGGGACGAGCAGTACTTC. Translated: CASSKGDGAGDEQYF.

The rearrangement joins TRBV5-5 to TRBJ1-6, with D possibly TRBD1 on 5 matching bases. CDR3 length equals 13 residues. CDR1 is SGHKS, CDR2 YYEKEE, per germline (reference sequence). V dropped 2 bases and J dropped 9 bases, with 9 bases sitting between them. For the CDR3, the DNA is TGTGCCAGCAGCTTACAGGAAGGTTCACCCCTCCACTTT. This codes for CASSLQEGSPLHF. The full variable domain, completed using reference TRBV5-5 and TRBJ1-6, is DAGVTQSPTHLIKTRGQQVTLRCSPISGHKSVSWYQQVLGQGPQFIFQYYEKEERGRGNFPDRFSARQFPNYSSELNVNALLLGDSALYLCASSLQEGSPLHFGNGTRLTVT.

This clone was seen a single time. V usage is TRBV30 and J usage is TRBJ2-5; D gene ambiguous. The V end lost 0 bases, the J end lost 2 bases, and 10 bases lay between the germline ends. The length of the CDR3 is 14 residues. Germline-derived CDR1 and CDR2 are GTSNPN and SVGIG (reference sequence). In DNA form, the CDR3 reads TGTGCCTGGAGTGTAAAACGCGAACAAGAGACCCAGTACTTC. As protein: CAWSVKREQETQYF.

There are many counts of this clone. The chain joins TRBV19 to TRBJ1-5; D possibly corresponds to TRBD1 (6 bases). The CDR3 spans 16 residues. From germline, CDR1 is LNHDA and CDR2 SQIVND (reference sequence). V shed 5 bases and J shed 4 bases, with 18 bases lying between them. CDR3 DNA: TGTGCCAGTAGTGCGACCACAGGGCTCTTGAATCAGCCCCAGCATTTT. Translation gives CASSATTGLLNQPQHF. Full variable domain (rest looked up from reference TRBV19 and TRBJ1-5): DGGITQSPKYLFRKEGQNVTLSCEQNLNHDAMYWYRQDPGQGLRLIYYSQIVNDFQKGDIAEGYSVSREKKESFPLTVTSAQKNPTAFYLCASSATTGLLNQPQHFGDGTRLSIL.